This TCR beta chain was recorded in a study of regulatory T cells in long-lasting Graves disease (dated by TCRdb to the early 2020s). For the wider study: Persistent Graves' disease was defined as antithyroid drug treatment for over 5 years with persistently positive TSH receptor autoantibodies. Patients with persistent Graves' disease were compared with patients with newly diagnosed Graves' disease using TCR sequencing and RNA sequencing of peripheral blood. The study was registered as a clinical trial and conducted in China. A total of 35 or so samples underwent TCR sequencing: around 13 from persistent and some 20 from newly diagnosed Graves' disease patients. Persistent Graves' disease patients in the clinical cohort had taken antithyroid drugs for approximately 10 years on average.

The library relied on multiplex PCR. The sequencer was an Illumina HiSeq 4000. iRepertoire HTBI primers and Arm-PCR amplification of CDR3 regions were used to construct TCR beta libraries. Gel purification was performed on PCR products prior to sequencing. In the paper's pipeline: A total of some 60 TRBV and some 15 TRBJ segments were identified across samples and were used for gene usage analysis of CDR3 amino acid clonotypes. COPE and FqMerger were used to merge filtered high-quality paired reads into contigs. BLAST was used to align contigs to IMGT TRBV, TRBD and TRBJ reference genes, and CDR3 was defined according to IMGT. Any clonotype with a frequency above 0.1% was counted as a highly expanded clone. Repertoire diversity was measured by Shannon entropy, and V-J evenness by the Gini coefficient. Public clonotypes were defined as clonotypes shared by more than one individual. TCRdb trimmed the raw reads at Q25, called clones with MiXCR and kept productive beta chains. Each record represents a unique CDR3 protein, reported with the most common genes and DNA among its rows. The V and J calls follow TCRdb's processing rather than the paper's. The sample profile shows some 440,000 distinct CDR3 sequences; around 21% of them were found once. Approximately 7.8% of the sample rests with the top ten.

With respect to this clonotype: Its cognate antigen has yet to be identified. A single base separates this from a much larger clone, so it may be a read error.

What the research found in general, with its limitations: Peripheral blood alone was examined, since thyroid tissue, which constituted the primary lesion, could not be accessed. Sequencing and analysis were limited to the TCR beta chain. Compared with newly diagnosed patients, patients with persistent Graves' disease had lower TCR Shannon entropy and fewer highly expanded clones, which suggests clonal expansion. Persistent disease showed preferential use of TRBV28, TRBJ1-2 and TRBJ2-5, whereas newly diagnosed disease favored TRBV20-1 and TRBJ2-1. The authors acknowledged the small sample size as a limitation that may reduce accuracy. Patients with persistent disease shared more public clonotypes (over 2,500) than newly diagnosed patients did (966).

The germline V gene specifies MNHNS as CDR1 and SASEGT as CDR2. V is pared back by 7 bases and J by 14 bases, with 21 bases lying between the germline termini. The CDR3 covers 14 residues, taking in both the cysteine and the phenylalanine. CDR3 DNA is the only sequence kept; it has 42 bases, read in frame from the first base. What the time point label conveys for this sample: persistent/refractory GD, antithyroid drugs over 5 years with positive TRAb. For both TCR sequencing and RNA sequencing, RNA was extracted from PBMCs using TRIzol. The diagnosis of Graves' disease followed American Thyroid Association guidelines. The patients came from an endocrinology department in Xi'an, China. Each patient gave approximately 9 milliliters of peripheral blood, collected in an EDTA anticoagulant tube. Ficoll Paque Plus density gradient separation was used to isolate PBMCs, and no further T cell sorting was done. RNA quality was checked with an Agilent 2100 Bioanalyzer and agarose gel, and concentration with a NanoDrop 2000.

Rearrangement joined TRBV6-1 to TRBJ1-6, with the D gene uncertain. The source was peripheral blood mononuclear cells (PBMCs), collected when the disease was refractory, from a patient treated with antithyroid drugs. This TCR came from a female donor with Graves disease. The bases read TGTGCCAGCATAAATGCCTGGCCCGAGGGCTCCCTCCACTTT. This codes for CASINAWPEGSLHF.